The sequence of this T cell receptor beta chain was determined in a study of cytomegalovirus exposure and HLA in healthy donors. General study results and limits: Excluded: some indistinguishable V segments such as TRBV6-2 and TRBV6-3.

PCR amplification relied on 60 Vbeta primers (plus 13 Jbeta primers). Some clones are missing from TCRdb's copy, which holds only in-frame ones; the method was immunoSEQ multiplex PCR. The sample contains 100,000 to 150,000 clones, more than 80% of which appear only once. A note on this clone: Its antigen remains unidentified.

The CDR3 is made up of 15 amino acids. The V gene lost 3 bases and the J gene lost 4 bases, with 14 bases spanning the gap. The germline V gene encodes CDR1 LNHNV and CDR2 YYDKDF (reference sequence). The chain employs TRBV15 and TRBJ2-3; D not resolved. The sample comprised PBMCs. The receptor was derived from a man aged 30 to 39 in good health and CMV-seronegative. In DNA, the CDR3 is TGTGCCACCAGCAGGCTTCAGGATATAGCAGATACGCAGTATTTT. Its translation is CATSRLQDIADTQYF.